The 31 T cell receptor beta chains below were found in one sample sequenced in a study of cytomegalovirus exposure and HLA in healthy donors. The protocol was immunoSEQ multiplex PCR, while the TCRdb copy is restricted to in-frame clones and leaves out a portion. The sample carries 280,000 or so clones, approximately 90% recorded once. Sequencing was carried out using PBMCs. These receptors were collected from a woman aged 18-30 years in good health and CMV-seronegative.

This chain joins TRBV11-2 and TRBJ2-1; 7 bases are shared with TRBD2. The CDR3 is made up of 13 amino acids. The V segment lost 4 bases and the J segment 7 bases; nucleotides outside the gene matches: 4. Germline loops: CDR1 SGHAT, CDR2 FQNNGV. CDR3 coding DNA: TGTGCCAGCAGCTACGGGGGGAGGAATGAGCAGTTCTTC. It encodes CASSYGGRNEQFF.

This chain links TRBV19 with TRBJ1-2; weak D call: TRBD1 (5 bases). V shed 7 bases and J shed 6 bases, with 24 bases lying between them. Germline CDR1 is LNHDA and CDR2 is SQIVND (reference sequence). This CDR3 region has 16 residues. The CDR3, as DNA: TGTGCCAGTACCAAGGGGCAGGGAAGAGTGGGCAATGGCTACACCTTC. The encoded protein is CASTKGQGRVGNGYTF.

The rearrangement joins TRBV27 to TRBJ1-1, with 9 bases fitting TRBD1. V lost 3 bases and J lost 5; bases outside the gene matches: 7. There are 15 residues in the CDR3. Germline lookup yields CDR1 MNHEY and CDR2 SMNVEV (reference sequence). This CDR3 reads CASSFRQGGRTEAFF. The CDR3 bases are TGTGCCAGCAGTTTCCGACAGGGGGGGAGGACTGAAGCTTTCTTT.

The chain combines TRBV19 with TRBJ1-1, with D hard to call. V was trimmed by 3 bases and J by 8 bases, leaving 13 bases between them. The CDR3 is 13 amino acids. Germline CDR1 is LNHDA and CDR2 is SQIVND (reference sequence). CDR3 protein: CASSMGWASEAFF. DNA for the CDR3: TGTGCCAGTAGTATGGGTTGGGCGTCGGAAGCTTTCTTT.

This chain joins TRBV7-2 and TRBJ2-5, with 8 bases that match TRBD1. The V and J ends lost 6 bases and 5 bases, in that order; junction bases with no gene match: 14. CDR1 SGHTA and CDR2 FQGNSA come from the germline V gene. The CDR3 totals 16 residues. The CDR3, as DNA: TGTGCCAGCAGTCCAAACAGGGGGTTGGTGGTGGAGACCCAGTACTTC. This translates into CASSPNRGLVVETQYF.

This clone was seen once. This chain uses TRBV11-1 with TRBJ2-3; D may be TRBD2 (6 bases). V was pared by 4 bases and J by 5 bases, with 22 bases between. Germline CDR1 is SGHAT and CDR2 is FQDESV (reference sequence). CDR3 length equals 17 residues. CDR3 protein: CASSSRRHWGEGDTQYF. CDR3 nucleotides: TGTGCCAGCAGCTCCCGCCGCCATTGGGGGGAAGGAGATACGCAGTATTTT.

CDR3 residues: CASSLRQGNTEAFF. The CDR3 DNA sequence: TGTGCCAGCAGCTTACGACAGGGGAACACTGAAGCTTTCTTT. The gene calls are TRBV7-6 and TRBJ1-1; 7 positions agree with TRBD1. The CDR3 sequence is 14 residues long. V was clipped by 2 bases and J by 1 base; unmatched bases: 1. CDR1 SGHVS and CDR2 FNYEAQ come from the germline V gene.

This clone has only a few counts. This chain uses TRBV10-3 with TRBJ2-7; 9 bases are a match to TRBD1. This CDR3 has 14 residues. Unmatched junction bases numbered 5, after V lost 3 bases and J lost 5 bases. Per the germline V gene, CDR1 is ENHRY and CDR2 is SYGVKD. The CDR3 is CAISDRQGVDEQYF. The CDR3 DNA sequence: TGTGCCATCAGTGACCGACAGGGGGTCGACGAGCAGTACTTC.

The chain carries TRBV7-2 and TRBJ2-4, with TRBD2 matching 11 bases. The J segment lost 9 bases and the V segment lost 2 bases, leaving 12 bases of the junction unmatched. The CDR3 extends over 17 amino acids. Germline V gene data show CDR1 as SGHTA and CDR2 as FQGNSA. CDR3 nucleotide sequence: TGTGCCAGCAGCTTAAATCTAGCGGGAGGCCCGGGGGCCATTCAGTACTTC. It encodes CASSLNLAGGPGAIQYF. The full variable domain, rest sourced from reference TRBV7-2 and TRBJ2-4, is GAGVSQSPSNKVTEKGKDVELRCDPISGHTALYWYRQSLGQGLEFLIYFQGNSAPDKSGLPSDRFSAERTGGSVSTLTIQRTQQEDSAVYLCASSLNLAGGPGAIQYFGAGTRLSVL.

CDR3 residues: CASSQDPGAYNQPQHF. The CDR3 region has the DNA TGCGCCAGCAGCCAAGATCCAGGGGCGTACAATCAGCCCCAGCATTTT. The gene calls are TRBV4-1 and TRBJ1-5; weak D call: TRBD1 (6 bases). The germline V gene has CDR1 MGHRA and CDR2 YSYEKL. V lost 0 bases to trimming and J lost 3 bases, with 12 bases between them. The CDR3 contains 16 residues.

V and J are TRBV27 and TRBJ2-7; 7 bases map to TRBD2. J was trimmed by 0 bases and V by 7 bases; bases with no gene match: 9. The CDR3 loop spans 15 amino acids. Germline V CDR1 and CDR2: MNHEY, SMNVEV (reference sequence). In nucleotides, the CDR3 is TGTGCCAGCAAGCCGGCGGGACTACCCTCCTACGAGCAGTACTTC. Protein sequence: CASKPAGLPSYEQYF.

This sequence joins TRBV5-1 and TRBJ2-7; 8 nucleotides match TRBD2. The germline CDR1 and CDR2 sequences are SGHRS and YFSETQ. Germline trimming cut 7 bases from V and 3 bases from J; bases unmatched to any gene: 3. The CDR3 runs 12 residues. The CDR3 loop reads CASGLAGYEQYF. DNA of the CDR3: TGCGCCAGCGGACTAGCAGGCTACGAGCAGTACTTC. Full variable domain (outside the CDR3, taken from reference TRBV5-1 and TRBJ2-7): KAGVTQTPRYLIKTRGQQVTLSCSPISGHRSVSWYQQTPGQGLQFLFEYFSETQRNKGNFPGRFSGRQFSNSRSEMNVSTLELGDSALYLCASGLAGYEQYFGPGTRLTVT.

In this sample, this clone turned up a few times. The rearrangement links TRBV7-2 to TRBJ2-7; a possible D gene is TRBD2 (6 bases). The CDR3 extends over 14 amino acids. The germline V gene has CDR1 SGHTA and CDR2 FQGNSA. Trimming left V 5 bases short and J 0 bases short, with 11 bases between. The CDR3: CASSPGTFSYEQYF. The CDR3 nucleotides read TGTGCCAGCAGCCCGGGGACTTTCTCCTACGAGCAGTACTTC.

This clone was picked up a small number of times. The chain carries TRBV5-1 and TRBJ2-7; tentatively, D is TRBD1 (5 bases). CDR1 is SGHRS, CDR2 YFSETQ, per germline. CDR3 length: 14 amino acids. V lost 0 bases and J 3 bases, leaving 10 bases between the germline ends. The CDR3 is CASSLGIGDYEQYF. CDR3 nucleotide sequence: TGCGCCAGCAGCTTGGGGATAGGGGACTACGAGCAGTACTTC. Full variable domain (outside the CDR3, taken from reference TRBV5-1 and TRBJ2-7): KAGVTQTPRYLIKTRGQQVTLSCSPISGHRSVSWYQQTPGQGLQFLFEYFSETQRNKGNFPGRFSGRQFSNSRSEMNVSTLELGDSALYLCASSLGIGDYEQYFGPGTRLTVT.

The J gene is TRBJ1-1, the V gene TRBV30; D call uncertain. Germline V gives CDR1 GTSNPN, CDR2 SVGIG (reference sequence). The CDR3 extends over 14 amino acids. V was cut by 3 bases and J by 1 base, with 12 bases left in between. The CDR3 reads CAWRETSRNTEAFF. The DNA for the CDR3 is TGTGCCTGGAGGGAGACCTCCAGGAACACTGAAGCTTTCTTT.

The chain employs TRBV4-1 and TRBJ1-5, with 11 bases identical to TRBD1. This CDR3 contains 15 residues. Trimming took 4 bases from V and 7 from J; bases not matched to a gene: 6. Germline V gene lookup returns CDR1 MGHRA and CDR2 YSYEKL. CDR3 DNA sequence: TGCGCCAGCAGCCCGCGGGACAGGGGGACCCAGCCCCAGCATTTT. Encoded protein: CASSPRDRGTQPQHF.

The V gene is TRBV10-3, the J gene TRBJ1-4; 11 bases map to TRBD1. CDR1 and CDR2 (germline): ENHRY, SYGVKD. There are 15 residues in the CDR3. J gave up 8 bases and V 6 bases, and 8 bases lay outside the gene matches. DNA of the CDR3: TGTGCCATCAGATCCGGGACAGGGGGACGAGAAAAACTGTTTTTT. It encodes CAIRSGTGGREKLFF.

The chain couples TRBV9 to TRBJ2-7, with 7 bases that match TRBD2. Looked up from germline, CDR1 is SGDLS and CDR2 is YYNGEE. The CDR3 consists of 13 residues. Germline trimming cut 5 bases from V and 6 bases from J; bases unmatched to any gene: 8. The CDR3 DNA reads TGTGCCAGCAGTGATTCTAGCGGTCTCGAGCAGTACTTC. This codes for CASSDSSGLEQYF.

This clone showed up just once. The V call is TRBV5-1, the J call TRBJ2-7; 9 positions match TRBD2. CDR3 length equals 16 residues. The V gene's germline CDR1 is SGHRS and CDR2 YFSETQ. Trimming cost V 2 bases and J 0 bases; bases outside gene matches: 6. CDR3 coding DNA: TGCGCCAGCAGCTTACGAGCGGGAGGCCTCTCCTACGAGCAGTACTTC. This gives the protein CASSLRAGGLSYEQYF.

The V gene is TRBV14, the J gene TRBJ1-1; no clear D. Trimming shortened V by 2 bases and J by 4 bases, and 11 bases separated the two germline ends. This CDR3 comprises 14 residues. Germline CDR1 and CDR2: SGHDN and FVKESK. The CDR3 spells CASSQQRRSTEAFF. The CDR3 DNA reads TGTGCCAGCAGCCAACAACGCAGATCCACTGAAGCTTTCTTT. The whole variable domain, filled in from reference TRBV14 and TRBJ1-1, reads EAGVTQFPSHSVIEKGQTVTLRCDPISGHDNLYWYRRVMGKEIKFLLHFVKESKQDESGMPNNRFLAERTGGTYSTLKVQPAELEDSGVYFCASSQQRRSTEAFFGQGTRLTVV.

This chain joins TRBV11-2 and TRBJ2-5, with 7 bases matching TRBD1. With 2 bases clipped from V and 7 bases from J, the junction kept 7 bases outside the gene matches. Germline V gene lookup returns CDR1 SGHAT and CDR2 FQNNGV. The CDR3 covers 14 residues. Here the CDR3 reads CASSLQGTVGTQYF. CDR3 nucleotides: TGTGCCAGCAGCTTACAGGGGACAGTAGGGACCCAGTACTTC.

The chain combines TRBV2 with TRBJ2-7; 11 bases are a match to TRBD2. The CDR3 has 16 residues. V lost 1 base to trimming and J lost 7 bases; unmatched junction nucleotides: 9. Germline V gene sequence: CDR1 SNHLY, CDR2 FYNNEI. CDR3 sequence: CASSEGLAGFLGEQYF. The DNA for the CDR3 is TGTGCCAGCAGTGAAGGACTAGCGGGATTCCTTGGTGAGCAGTACTTC.

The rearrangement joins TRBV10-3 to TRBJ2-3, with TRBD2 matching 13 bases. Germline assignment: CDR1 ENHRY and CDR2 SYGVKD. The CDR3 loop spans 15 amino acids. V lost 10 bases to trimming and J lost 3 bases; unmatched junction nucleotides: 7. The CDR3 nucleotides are TGTGCCACAAACGGACTAGCGGGAGCAACAGATACGCAGTATTTT. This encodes CATNGLAGATDTQYF.

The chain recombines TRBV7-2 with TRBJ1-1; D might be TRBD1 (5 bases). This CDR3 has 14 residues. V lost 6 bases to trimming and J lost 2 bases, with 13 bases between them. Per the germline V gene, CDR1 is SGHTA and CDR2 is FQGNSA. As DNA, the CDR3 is TGTGCCAGCAGGAGAACAGGCATAAACACTGAAGCTTTCTTT. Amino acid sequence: CASRRTGINTEAFF.

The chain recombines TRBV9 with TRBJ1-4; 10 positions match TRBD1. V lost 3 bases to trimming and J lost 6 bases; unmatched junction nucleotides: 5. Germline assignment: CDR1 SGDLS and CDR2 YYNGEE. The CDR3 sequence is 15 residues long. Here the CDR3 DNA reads TGTGCCAGCAGCGCCCGACAGGGGGCGGATGAAAAACTGTTTTTT. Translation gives CASSARQGADEKLFF.

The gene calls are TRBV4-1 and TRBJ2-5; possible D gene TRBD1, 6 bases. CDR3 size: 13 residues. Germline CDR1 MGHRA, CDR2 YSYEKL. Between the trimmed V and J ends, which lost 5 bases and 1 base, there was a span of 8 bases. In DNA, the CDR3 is TGCGCCAGCAGCTTACAGGGCCAAGAGACCCAGTACTTC. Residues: CASSLQGQETQYF.

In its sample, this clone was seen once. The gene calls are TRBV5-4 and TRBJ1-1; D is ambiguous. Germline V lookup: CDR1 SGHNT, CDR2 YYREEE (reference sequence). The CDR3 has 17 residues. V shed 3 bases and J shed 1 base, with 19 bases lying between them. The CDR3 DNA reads TGTGCCAGCAGCTCCCTGGTAATGAGCAGGCCGAACACTGAAGCTTTCTTT. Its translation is CASSSLVMSRPNTEAFF.

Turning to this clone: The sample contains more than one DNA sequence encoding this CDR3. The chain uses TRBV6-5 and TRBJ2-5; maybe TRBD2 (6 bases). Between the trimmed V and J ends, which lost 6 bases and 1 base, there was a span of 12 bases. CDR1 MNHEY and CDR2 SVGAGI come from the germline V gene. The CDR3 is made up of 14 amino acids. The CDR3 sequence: CASSRGTGQETQYF. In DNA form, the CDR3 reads TGTGCCAGCAGCCGAGGGACTGGCCAAGAGACCCAGTACTTC.

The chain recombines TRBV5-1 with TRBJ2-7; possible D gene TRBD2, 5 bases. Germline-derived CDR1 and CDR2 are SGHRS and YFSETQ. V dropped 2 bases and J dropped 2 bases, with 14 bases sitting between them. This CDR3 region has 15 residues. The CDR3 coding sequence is TGCGCCAGCAGCTTCGGGGATTCCCGAACCTACGAGCAGTACTTC. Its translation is CASSFGDSRTYEQYF.

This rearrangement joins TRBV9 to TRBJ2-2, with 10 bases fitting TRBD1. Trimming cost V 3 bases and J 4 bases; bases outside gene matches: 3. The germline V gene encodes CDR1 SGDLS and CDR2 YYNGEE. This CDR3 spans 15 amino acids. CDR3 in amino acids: CASSGTGGGTGELFF. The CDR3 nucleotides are TGTGCCAGCAGCGGGACAGGGGGGGGCACCGGGGAGCTGTTTTTT.

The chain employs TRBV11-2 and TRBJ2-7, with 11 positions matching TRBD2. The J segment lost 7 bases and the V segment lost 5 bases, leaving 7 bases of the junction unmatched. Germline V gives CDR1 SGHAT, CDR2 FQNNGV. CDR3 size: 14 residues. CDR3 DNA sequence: TGTGCCAGCAGCACGGGACTAGCGGCGGGTGAGCAGTACTTC. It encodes CASSTGLAAGEQYF.